This T cell receptor (beta chain) was found in a study of T cell repertoires in cytomegalovirus infection. Study-wide background: It was the public TCR beta signatures that indicated both CMV infection and matching HLA type. Study-level findings and limits: Totalled public TCR beta family frequency picked out people who carried CMV plus the relevant HLA.

The CDR3 contains 16 residues. Germline-derived CDR1 and CDR2 are SGHDT and YYEEEE. V was pared by 4 bases and J by 0 bases, with 14 bases between. In the case of this clonotype: Its antigen is not identified.

MiXCR, applied by TCRdb to the reads, yields one record per CDR3 protein. Among about 250,000 distinct CDR3 sequences listed, about 17% were seen once. The sequence was collected from a human donor in good health (CMV status not recorded). Some clones in this sample may be carry-over from other donors' samples. Sequenced input: CD8+ T cells from PBMCs. The rearrangement uses TRBV5-6 and TRBJ1-3, with D perhaps TRBD1 (5 bases). The CDR3 DNA reads as TGTGCCAGCAGCATATCGGGCAGGGTCTCTGGAAACACCATATATTTT. It is translated as CASSISGRVSGNTIYF.